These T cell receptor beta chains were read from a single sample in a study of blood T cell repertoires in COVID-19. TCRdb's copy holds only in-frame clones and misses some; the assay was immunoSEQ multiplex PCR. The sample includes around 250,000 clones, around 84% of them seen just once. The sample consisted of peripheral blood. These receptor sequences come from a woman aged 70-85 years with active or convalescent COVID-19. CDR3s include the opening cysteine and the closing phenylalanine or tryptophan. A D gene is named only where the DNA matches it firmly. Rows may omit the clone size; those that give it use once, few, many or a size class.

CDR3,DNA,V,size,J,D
CASSKPGLASTGELFF,TGCGCCAGCAGCAAGCCGGGACTAGCCTCCACCGGGGAGCTGTTTTTT,TRBV5-1,-,TRBJ2-2,TRBD2
CASSPNGQLNQPQHF,TGTGCCAGCAGCCCCAACGGACAGCTAAATCAGCCCCAGCATTTT,TRBV7-6,once,TRBJ1-5,-
CASSRRESGYTEAFF,TGTGCCAGCAGCCGCCGGGAGTCGGGGTACACTGAAGCTTTCTTT,TRBV7-9,-,TRBJ1-1,-
CASSLLSRDYQYF,TGTGCCAGCAGCTTGTTGAGTCGGGACTACCAGTACTTC,TRBV5-5,-,TRBJ2-7,TRBD2
CAISESSNQPQHF,TGTGCCATCAGTGAGTCTTCTAATCAGCCCCAGCATTTT,TRBV10-3,once,TRBJ1-5,-
CASSNRGTQETQYF,TGTGCCAGCAGTAACCGGGGGACCCAAGAGACCCAGTACTTC,TRBV3-1/TRBV3-2,-,TRBJ2-5,-
CASSYSNYREVRRRTEAFF,TGTGCCAGCAGTTACTCAAATTACAGGGAAGTCAGAAGACGGACTGAAGCTTTCTTT,TRBV6-2/TRBV6-3,-,TRBJ1-1,-
CATSGTNNQPQHF,TGTGCCACCAGTGGGACAAACAATCAGCCCCAGCATTTT,TRBV24-1,-,TRBJ1-5,-
CASSLGTSELYEQYF,TGTGCCAGCAGCCTCGGGACTAGCGAGCTATACGAGCAGTACTTC,TRBV9,-,TRBJ2-7,TRBD2
CASSFLRLSYEQYF,TGTGCCAGCAGTTTCCTTCGGTTGTCCTACGAGCAGTACTTC,TRBV27,once,TRBJ2-7,-
CASSTGGGGNTIYF,TGTGCCAGCTCTACGGGAGGGGGCGGAAACACCATATATTTT,TRBV6-5,once,TRBJ1-3,TRBD1